This TCR beta chain came from a study of blood T cell repertoires in COVID-19 (dated by TCRdb to about 2020). Regarding the study in general: The collaborator samples originated in the United States, Italy and Spain and spanned the acute and convalescent phases of COVID-19. The material from the prospective study consisted of cDNA or gDNA derived from T cells, B-cell-depleted T cells, or PBMCs. The dataset comprised deeply sampled blood TCRbeta repertoires from subjects exposed to, actively infected with, or recovered from COVID-19. The repertoires were released in a freely available public database meant as a resource for research on the immune response to SARS-CoV-2. Samples came from the ongoing ImmuneRACE study (first 160 participants) plus 1,254 subjects from 6 global collaborators. Sample metadata almost always included a de-identified subject ID, COVID-19 status, age in years and sex. HLA class I and class II types, where available, came from metadata supplied by the sample provider rather than from assay-based typing.

As to this clone: Its target antigen remains unknown. The record has no base qualities; no much larger clone is one base away.

The CDR3 starts with the cysteine, ends with the phenylalanine, and has 11 residues. The kept DNA is CDR3 alone, 33 bases in frame from the first base. The germline V gene gives CDR1 as MRHNA and CDR2 as SNTAGT. V and J lose 4 bases and 11 bases, and a span of 11 bases separates them. General conclusions and limits of the study: The amount of clinical and demographic metadata varied by source and participant and was provided uncurated.

Participants in the prospective study were enrolled through a virtual design, were aged roughly 18 to 100 years, and lived in roughly 26 United States geographic areas. Cohort assignment in the prospective study relied on participant-reported clinical history from a screening survey and a study questionnaire. Recovered participants in ImmuneRACE Cohort 3 were defined as having two consecutive negative NP/OP PCR tests, clearance from a healthcare professional, or resolution of symptoms. Mobile phlebotomists in the prospective study collected whole blood, serum and a nasopharyngeal or oropharyngeal swab from every participant. Over a roughly 2-month period, participants in the prospective study had the option of providing additional blood draws and questionnaires. Before DNA extraction, prospective study blood samples were shipped either frozen or at room temperature. TCRbeta CDR3 regions were amplified from genomic DNA by means of the immunoSEQ Assay, a bias-controlled multiplex PCR. The original methods were these. The number of nucleated cells in each sample was estimated from the amplification of reference gene primers within the assay. Sequence reads were collapsed and filtered to measure the absolute abundance of every unique TCRbeta CDR3 rearrangement. For each sample, productive Simpson clonality was calculated as the square root of Simpson's diversity index across productive rearrangements. This is the immuneACCESS table as TCRdb keeps it, with only in-frame sequences that have V and J called. A part of the clones is gone; compared with another copy, unresolved V genes explain less than half, and the rest is unexplained. The DNA was the basis for D and trimming; V, J and clone size are from that table. Present in this sample are some 320,000 clones, around 90% of which were seen just once. The top ten hold approximately 4.7% of the sample.

The clonotype comes from a man in his fifties or sixties who had recovered from COVID-19. Rearrangement joined TRBV6-4 to TRBJ1-1; the D gene is possibly TRBD1, with 6 bases matching. The sequencing input was PBMCs or T cells enriched from blood (not recorded which). The CDR3 corresponds to CASSVGRGAFF. The nucleotides are TGTGCCAGCAGTGTTGGTAGGGGGGCTTTCTTT.